The clone carrying this T cell receptor beta chain appeared a few times. No antigen is known for it. Samples each yielded at least 5.5 micrograms of total RNA. CDR3 length: 15 amino acids. The V gene's germline CDR1 is LGHDT and CDR2 YNNKEL (reference sequence). After removal of 4 bases from V and 7 bases from J, the junction contained 11 bases not matched to a gene. The record originates from a study of blood T cells in healthy people across ages. Whole-study results and caveats: The fall in TCR beta diversity per million T cells was roughly linear with age.

Together with a sample-barcoded 5' primer, a J-beta primer mix was included in a second PCR lasting about 7 to 12 cycles. Tagging of each cDNA molecule was performed by a template-switch adaptor with 12 random nucleotides. In TCRdb, the 5' RACE reads were re-called with MiXCR into one record per CDR3 protein. The table records about a million distinct CDR3 sequences, roughly 50% of them present only once. This rearrangement joins TRBV3-1 to TRBJ2-5; 8 bases map to TRBD2. The sequenced sample consisted of blood. The receptor was derived from a woman in her sixties or seventies in good health. The CDR3 loop reads CASSRDLTSEGTQYF. The CDR3, as DNA: TGTGCCAGCAGCCGAGATTTGACTAGCGAGGGGACCCAGTACTTC.